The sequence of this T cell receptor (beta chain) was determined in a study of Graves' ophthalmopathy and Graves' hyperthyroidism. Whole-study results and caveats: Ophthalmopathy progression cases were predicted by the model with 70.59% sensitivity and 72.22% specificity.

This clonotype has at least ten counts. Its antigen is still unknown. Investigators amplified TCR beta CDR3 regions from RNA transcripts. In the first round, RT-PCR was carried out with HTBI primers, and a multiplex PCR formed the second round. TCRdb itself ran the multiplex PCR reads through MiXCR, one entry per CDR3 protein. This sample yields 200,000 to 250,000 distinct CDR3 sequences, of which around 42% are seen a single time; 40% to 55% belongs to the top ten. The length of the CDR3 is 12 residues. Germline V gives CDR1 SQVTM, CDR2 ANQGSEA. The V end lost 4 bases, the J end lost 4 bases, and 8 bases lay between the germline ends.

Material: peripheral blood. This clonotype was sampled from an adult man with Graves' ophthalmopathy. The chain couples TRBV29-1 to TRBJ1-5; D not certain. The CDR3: CSVGSGNQPQHF. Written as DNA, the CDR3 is TGCAGCGTTGGTTCGGGTAATCAGCCCCAGCATTTT.